This T cell receptor beta chain came from a study of T cells after yellow fever vaccination. Germline lookup yields CDR1 ENHRY and CDR2 SYGVKD. With V trimmed by 3 bases and J by 5 bases, 5 bases remained unmatched. This CDR3 contains 16 residues. TCRdb used MiXCR to reprocess the 5' RACE reads, holding one entry per CDR3 protein. This sample has 450,000 to 650,000 distinct CDR3 sequences; just over 20% occur once, and the top ten carry approximately 16%. Sequenced here: PBMCs, sampled 21 days after the first yellow fever vaccination. This chain connects TRBV10-3 to TRBJ2-5, with 14 bases matching TRBD2. The receptor's source is a young man who received the YFV17D yellow fever vaccine. The CDR3: CAISDGTSGGVETQYF. As DNA, the CDR3 is TGTGCCATCAGTGACGGGACTAGCGGGGGTGTGGAGACCCAGTACTTC.